This TCR beta chain derives from a study of pediatric ulcerative colitis. General study points: All ulcerative colitis patients, but no controls, carried two rectal clonotypes. Compared with controls, ulcerative colitis showed greater blood-rectum clone sharing.

One to two pinch biopsies were taken from the rectum during colonoscopy. Controls: normal colonoscopy findings, no IBD within the following year. With respect to this clone: Its matching antigen is unknown.

This CDR3 region has 20 residues. V was clipped by 5 bases and J by 6 bases; unmatched bases: 23. The germline V gene encodes CDR1 MNHEY and CDR2 SMNVEV (reference sequence). This was a survey-level run. Assay: immunoSEQ multiplex PCR; the TCRdb copy retains only in-frame clones and omits some. The sample lists 16,000 or so clones, about 80% occurring once. This sequence joins TRBV27 and TRBJ2-1; 9 nucleotides match TRBD2. This receptor was identified in a boy aged 10-17 years who was a control in a study of pediatric ulcerative colitis. The sequencing input was gut tissue. The CDR3, as DNA: TGTGCCAGCAGTCCACTTTCAGGTCTCTATCTAGCGGGGCACAGCAATGAGCAGTTCTTC. This codes for CASSPLSGLYLAGHSNEQFF.